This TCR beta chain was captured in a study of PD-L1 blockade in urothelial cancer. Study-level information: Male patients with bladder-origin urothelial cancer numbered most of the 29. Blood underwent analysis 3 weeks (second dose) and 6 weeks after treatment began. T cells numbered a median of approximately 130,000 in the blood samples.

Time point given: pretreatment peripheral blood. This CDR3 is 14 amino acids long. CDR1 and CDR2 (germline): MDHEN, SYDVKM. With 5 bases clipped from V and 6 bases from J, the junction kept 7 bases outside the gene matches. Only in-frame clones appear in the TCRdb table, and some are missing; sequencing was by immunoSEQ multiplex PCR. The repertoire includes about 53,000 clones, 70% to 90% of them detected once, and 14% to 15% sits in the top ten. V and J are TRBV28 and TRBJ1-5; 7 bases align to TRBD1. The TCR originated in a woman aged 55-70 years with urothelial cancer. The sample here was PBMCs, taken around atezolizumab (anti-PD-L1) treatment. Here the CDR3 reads CASSPGGGVQPQHF. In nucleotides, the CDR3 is TGTGCCAGCAGTCCTGGAGGGGGCGTTCAGCCCCAGCATTTT.